This TCR beta chain was identified in a study of human T cells and chemical hapten exposure. About the study: Once 0.01% DPC had been applied to the upper back by patch test, readings were taken at 6 days.

Time point meaning: patch test 3, about 24 weeks after DPC sensitization. As to treatment: therapeutic diphenylcyclopropenone sensitization with weekly scalp DPC. Trimming stripped 2 bases from V and 2 bases from J, with 9 bases between. This CDR3 has 14 residues. Library construction involved attaching unique molecular identifiers to individual cDNA molecules, which allowed quantitative, reproducible TCR counting. TCRdb reprocessed the RACE reads with MiXCR, giving one entry per CDR3 protein. Counted here are around 85,000 distinct CDR3 sequences, 13% occurring once; the ten biggest clones make up about 5.7%.

This sequence joins TRBV12-3 or TRBV12-4 and TRBJ1-2; possible D gene TRBD1, 5 bases. The specimen was whole blood, collected in connection with sensitization to the hapten diphenylcyclopropenone (DPC). The sequence derives from a woman between 50 and 59 years old with alopecia areata. Some clones in this sample may be carry-over from other donors' samples. The CDR3 nucleotides read TGTGCCAGCAGTTTACAGGGCATGAACTATGGCTACACCTTC. It is translated as CASSLQGMNYGYTF.